This paragraph reports one T cell receptor (beta chain). Per the germline V gene, CDR1 is SEHNR and CDR2 is FQNEAQ (reference sequence). The V and J ends lost 6 bases and 8 bases, in that order; junction bases with no gene match: 6. The length of the CDR3 is 14 residues. Profiled with immunoSEQ multiplex PCR; TCRdb holds only in-frame clones, not every one. This table holds about 220,000 clones, 85% found once. These data originate in a study of blood T cell repertoires in COVID-19. Study context: Nucleic acid was either cDNA or gDNA, and it came from T cells, B-cell-depleted T cells, or PBMCs.

The chain recombines TRBV7-9 with TRBJ1-4; 10 nucleotides agree with TRBD1. This clonotype was sampled from a woman in her sixties or seventies with COVID-19, enrolled during active disease. Specimen: peripheral blood. CDR3 sequence (DNA): TGTGCCAGCAGGTTCGGGACAGGGGACGAAAAACTGTTTTTT. This sequence encodes CASRFGTGDEKLFF.